This T cell receptor (beta chain) is drawn from a study of blood T cells in healthy people across ages. The study's findings and limits: A greater number of naive CD4+ cells and higher diversity distinguished long-lived donors from aged donors. There was no known CMV status for donors, so expanded clonotype changes were possibly confounded.

The second PCR ran about 7 to 12 cycles with a sample-barcoded 5' primer and J-beta primers. Each cDNA molecule was tagged by a template-switch adaptor with 12 random nucleotides. TCRdb itself ran the 5' RACE reads through MiXCR, one entry per CDR3 protein. The table shows some 1.5 million distinct CDR3 sequences, with 40% to 45% occurring only once. About this clonotype: Its matching antigen is unknown.

CDR1 is SNHLY and CDR2 is FYNNEI in the germline V gene. The V and J ends lost 10 bases and 6 bases respectively, with 17 bases between them. This CDR3 is built from 13 residues. This sequence originates from a woman younger than 35 in good health. V and J are TRBV2 and TRBJ2-3, with D tentatively TRBD1 (5 bases). The sequenced sample consisted of blood. CDR3 nucleotides: TGTGCCACTACAGGCGTTCCCAGGGATACGCAGTATTTT. This sequence encodes CATTGVPRDTQYF.